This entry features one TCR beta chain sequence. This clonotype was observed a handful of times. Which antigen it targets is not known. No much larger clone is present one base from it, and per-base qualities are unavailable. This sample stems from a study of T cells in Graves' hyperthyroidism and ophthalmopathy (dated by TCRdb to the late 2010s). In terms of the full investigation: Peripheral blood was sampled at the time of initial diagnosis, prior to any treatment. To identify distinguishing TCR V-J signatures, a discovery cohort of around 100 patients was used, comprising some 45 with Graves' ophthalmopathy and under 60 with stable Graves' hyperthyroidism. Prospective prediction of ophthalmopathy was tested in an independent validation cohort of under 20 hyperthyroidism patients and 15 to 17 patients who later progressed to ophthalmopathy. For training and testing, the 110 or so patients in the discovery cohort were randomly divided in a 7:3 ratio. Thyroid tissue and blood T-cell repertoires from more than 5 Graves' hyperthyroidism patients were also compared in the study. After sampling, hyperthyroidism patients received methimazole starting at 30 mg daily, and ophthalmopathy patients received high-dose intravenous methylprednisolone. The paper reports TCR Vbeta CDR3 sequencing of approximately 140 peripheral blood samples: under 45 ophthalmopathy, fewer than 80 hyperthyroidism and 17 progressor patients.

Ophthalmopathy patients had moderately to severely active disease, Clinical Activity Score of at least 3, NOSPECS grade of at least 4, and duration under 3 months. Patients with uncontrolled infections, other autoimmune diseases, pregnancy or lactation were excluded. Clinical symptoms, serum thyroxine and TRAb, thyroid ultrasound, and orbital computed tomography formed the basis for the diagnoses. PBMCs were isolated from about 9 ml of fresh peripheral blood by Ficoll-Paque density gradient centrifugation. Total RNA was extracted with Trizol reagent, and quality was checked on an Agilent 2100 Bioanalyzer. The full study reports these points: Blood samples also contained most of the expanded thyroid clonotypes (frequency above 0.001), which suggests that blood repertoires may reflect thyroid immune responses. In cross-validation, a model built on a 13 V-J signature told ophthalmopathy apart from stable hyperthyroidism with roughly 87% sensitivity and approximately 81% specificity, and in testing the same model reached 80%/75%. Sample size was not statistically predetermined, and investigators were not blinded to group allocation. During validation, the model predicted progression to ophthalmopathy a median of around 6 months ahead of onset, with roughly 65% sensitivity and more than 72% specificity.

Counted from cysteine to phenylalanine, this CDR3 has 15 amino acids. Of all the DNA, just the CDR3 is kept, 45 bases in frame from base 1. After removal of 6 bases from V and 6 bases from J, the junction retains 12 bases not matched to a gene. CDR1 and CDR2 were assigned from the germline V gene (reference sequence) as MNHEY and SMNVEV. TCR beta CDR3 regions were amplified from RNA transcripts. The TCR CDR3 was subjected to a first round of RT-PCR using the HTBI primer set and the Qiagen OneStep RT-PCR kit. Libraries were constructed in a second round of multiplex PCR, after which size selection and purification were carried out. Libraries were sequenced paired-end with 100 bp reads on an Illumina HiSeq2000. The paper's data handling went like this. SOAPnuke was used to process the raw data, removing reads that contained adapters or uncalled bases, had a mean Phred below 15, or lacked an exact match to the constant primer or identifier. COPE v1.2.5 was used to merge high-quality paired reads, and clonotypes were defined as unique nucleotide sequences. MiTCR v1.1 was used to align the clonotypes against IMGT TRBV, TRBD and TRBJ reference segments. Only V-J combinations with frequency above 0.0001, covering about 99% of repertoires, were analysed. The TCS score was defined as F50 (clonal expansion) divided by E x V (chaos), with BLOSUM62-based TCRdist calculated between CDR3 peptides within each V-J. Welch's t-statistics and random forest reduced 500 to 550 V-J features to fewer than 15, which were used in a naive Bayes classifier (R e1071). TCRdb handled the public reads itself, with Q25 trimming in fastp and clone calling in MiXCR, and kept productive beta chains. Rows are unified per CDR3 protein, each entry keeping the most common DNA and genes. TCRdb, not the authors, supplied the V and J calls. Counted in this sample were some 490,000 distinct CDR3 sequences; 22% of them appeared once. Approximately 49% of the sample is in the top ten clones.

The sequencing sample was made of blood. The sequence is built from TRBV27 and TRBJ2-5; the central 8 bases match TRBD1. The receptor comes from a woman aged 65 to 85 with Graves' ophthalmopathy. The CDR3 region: CASRPTRTGSQTQYF. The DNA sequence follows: TGTGCCAGCAGGCCTACTAGGACAGGGAGCCAGACCCAGTACTTC.